The 20 T cell receptor beta chains below all came from one sample that was sequenced in a study of CD8 T cells in Susac syndrome. When the RNA was reverse transcribed, random hexamers were used with an input of roughly 0.45 to 1 ug. TCRdb independently ran MiXCR on the immunoSEQ multiplex PCR reads; one entry per CDR3 protein. The sample includes a few hundred thousand distinct CDR3 sequences, roughly 96% of them seen just once. Sequenced: CD4+ T cells from PBMCs. All receptors come from a human donor with multiple sclerosis.

The gene calls are TRBV15 and TRBJ2-3, with 7 bases identical to TRBD2. This CDR3 comprises 17 residues. The V and J ends lost 0 bases and 7 bases, in that order; junction bases with no gene match: 13. Germline V gene lookup returns CDR1 LNHNV and CDR2 YYDKDF (reference sequence). CDR3 region: CATSRDLFGGGSNTQYF. The CDR3 DNA follows: TGTGCCACCAGCAGAGATCTTTTTGGCGGGGGTTCAAATACGCAGTATTTT.

The chain couples TRBV5-1 to TRBJ2-1; 9 bases are shared with TRBD2. The V gene's germline CDR1 is SGHRS and CDR2 YFSETQ. Trimming removed 0 bases from V and 3 bases from J; junction bases left unmatched: 1. There are 15 residues in the CDR3. The CDR3: CASSLGLADYNEQFF. The CDR3 bases are TGCGCCAGCAGCTTGGGACTAGCGGACTACAATGAGCAGTTCTTC. Filled out from reference TRBV5-1 and TRBJ2-1, the complete variable domain reads KAGVTQTPRYLIKTRGQQVTLSCSPISGHRSVSWYQQTPGQGLQFLFEYFSETQRNKGNFPGRFSGRQFSNSRSEMNVSTLELGDSALYLCASSLGLADYNEQFFGPGTRLTVL.

The chain uses TRBV9 and TRBJ2-1; 7 bases map to TRBD1. V dropped 0 bases and J dropped 4; count of bases not matched to a gene: 7. CDR1 and CDR2 (germline): SGDLS, YYNGEE. The CDR3 length is 16 residues. CDR3 amino acids: CASSVDRGRGYNEQFF. Written as DNA, the CDR3 is TGTGCCAGCAGCGTAGATAGGGGGCGAGGGTACAATGAGCAGTTCTTC.

V gene TRBV30 combines with J gene TRBJ2-1; 8 bases line up with TRBD2. The V segment lost 5 bases and the J segment 6 bases; nucleotides outside the gene matches: 9. CDR3 length: 14 amino acids. Germline CDR1 GTSNPN, CDR2 SVGIG (reference sequence). The DNA for the CDR3 is TGTGCCTGGGGGGGCGGCGGGAGGTTCAATGAGCAGTTCTTC. This translates into CAWGGGGRFNEQFF. Using reference TRBV30 and TRBJ2-1 for the parts outside the CDR3, the full variable domain is SQTIHQWPATLVQPVGSPLSLECTVEGTSNPNLYWYRQAAGRGLQLLFYSVGIGQISSEVPQNLSASRPQDRQFILSSKKLLLSDSGFYLCAWGGGGRFNEQFFGPGTRLTVL.

In this sample, this clonotype turned up once. The chain combines TRBV20-1 with TRBJ1-1; 7 bases line up with TRBD1. Per germline, CDR1 DFQATT and CDR2 SNEGSKA (reference sequence). The CDR3 contains 16 residues. J gave up 0 bases and V 3 bases, and 10 bases lay outside the gene matches. This CDR3 is CSASRQGTSMNTEAFF. The CDR3 nucleotides read TGCAGTGCTAGTCGACAGGGAACGAGCATGAACACTGAAGCTTTCTTT.

The sample holds one count of this clonotype. The V call is TRBV10-3, the J call TRBJ2-7; D ambiguous. There are 16 residues in the CDR3. Germline lookup yields CDR1 ENHRY and CDR2 SYGVKD. V lost 0 bases and J lost 1, with 13 bases in between. The CDR3 is CAISESSRTGSYEQYF. CDR3 nucleotide sequence: TGTGCCATCAGTGAGTCGTCCCGGACGGGTTCCTACGAGCAGTACTTC.

The J gene is TRBJ2-5, the V gene TRBV7-9, with TRBD1 as a possible D gene (5 bases). CDR3 length: 13 residues. Germline V CDR1 and CDR2: SEHNR, FQNEAQ (reference sequence). V was cut by 5 bases and J by 3 bases, with 10 bases left in between. Written as DNA, the CDR3 is TGTGCCAGCAGCGTGACAGTTGAAGAGACCCAGTACTTC. Translation: CASSVTVEETQYF.

This clonotype turned up a few times. The rearrangement uses TRBV27 and TRBJ1-5; 7 bases agree with TRBD1. In germline, CDR1 is MNHEY, CDR2 SMNVEV (reference sequence). This CDR3 comprises 14 residues. V lost 3 bases to trimming and J lost 2 bases; unmatched junction nucleotides: 1. CDR3 residues: CASSFGQGNQPQHF. CDR3 DNA sequence: TGTGCCAGCAGTTTCGGACAGGGCAATCAGCCCCAGCATTTT.

In nucleotides, the CDR3 is TGTGCCAGCAGTGAAGCCGGGACAGGGCCCCAGCATTTT. Its translation is CASSEAGTGPQHF. The chain couples TRBV2 to TRBJ1-5, with 8 bases aligning to TRBD1. The CDR3 loop spans 13 amino acids. The germline V gene has CDR1 SNHLY and CDR2 FYNNEI. After removal of 0 bases from V and 9 bases from J, the junction contained 1 base not matched to a gene.

The chain has TRBV7-2 and TRBJ2-5; TRBD2 matches 10 bases. V dropped 1 base and J dropped 1; count of bases not matched to a gene: 3. Germline values: CDR1 SGHTA, CDR2 FQGNSA. The CDR3 is 16 amino acids. The CDR3 loop reads CASSLGPSGGQETQYF. The CDR3 nucleotides read TGTGCCAGCAGCTTAGGCCCTAGCGGGGGCCAAGAGACCCAGTACTTC.

The chain is built from TRBV3-1 and TRBJ2-5; possibly TRBD1 for D (6 bases). Per germline, CDR1 LGHDT and CDR2 YNNKEL (reference sequence). The CDR3 sequence is 14 residues long. Deletions cut 1 base from V and 5 bases from J, with 11 bases between. CDR3 sequence (DNA): TGTGCCAGCAGCCAAGGAGGGGGATGGGAGACCCAGTACTTC. Encoded protein: CASSQGGGWETQYF.

The V call is TRBV7-2, the J call TRBJ2-7; possibly TRBD1 for D (7 bases). V lost 3 bases, J lost 7 bases, and 19 bases lay in between. The CDR3 is 15 residues long. The germline V gene has CDR1 SGHTA and CDR2 FQGNSA. The CDR3 sequence: CASSFRQGTSGEQYF. CDR3 bases: TGTGCCAGCAGCTTCAGACAGGGAACCAGCGGGGAGCAGTACTTC.

The chain joins TRBV28 to TRBJ1-2; no clear D gene. The ends were cut back, 2 bases at V and 14 bases at J, with 12 bases in the middle. In germline, CDR1 is MDHEN, CDR2 SYDVKM. CDR3 length: 11 amino acids. In DNA, the CDR3 is TGTGCCAGCAGTTTAACCGGGCAGGTAACCTTC. Its translation is CASSLTGQVTF.

The V gene is TRBV3-1, the J gene TRBJ2-1; TRBD2 matches at 10 bases. Losses at the gene ends were 6 bases for V and 10 bases for J; bases not matched to a gene: 9. Germline values: CDR1 LGHDT, CDR2 YNNKEL (reference sequence). The length of the CDR3 is 14 residues. DNA for the CDR3: TGTGCCAGCAGGAAAGTAGCGGGAGGAGGAGAGCAGTTCTTC. Translated: CASRKVAGGGEQFF.

The V call is TRBV28, the J call TRBJ2-4; 9 nucleotides agree with TRBD1. The length of the CDR3 is 13 residues. Germline CDR1 is MDHEN and CDR2 is SYDVKM. The junction had 6 bases not matched to a gene; V was cut back by 6 bases and J by 9 bases. CDR3: CASSWSDRGIQYF. CDR3 coding DNA: TGTGCCAGCAGCTGGTCGGACAGGGGCATTCAGTACTTC.

This chain links TRBV18 with TRBJ2-1, with D unresolved. The V end lost 5 bases, the J end lost 7 bases, and 9 bases lay between the germline ends. This CDR3 contains 12 residues. Per germline, CDR1 KGHSH and CDR2 LQKENI. CDR3 in DNA: TGTGCCAGCTCATCCCTGGGGAATGAGCAGTTCTTC. This translates into CASSSLGNEQFF.

This clonotype was picked up one time. The V gene is TRBV7-2, the J gene TRBJ2-1; no clear D gene. This CDR3 has 16 residues. The ends were cut back, 1 base at V and 2 bases at J, with 12 bases in the middle. Per germline, CDR1 SGHTA and CDR2 FQGNSA. Here the CDR3 reads CASSLGSGVTYNEQFF. DNA of the CDR3: TGTGCCAGCAGCTTAGGTTCTGGGGTAACCTACAATGAGCAGTTCTTC.

The chain carries TRBV5-1 and TRBJ1-1; D gene unclear. Trimming shortened V by 5 bases and J by 0 bases, and 11 bases separated the two germline ends. The CDR3 is 14 amino acids. Germline V gene lookup returns CDR1 SGHRS and CDR2 YFSETQ. The CDR3 is CASREHGMNTEAFF. The CDR3 DNA is TGCGCCAGCAGGGAACATGGCATGAACACTGAAGCTTTCTTT.

This rearrangement joins TRBV5-1 to TRBJ2-7, with D unresolved. V gave up 4 bases and J gave up 0 bases, with 17 bases separating them. CDR1 SGHRS and CDR2 YFSETQ come from the germline V gene. The CDR3 consists of 16 residues. The CDR3 DNA follows: TGCGCCAGCAGCCCCATTTCGCAGGTCGGCTCCTACGAGCAGTACTTC. It specifies CASSPISQVGSYEQYF.

The CDR3 is CASGPGTRILYEQYF. The DNA for the CDR3 is TGTGCCAGCGGGCCGGGGACTAGAATCCTATACGAGCAGTACTTC. The chain couples TRBV6-6 to TRBJ2-7; the match to TRBD2 covers 8 bases. The V segment lost 8 bases and the J segment 4 bases; nucleotides outside the gene matches: 13. The length of the CDR3 is 15 residues. Germline V gene lookup returns CDR1 MNHNY and CDR2 SVGAGI (reference sequence).